What follows is one T cell receptor beta chain and its context. The CDR3 extends over 12 amino acids. V was clipped by 3 bases and J by 6 bases, with 8 bases between them. Germline CDR1 and CDR2: SGHAT and FQNNGV. This entry is derived from a study of T cells after yellow fever vaccination. Via MiXCR, TCRdb re-called the 5' RACE reads, giving one row per CDR3 protein. In the table there are 510,000 or so distinct CDR3 sequences, roughly 19% of which are singletons. Sequenced here: PBMCs, sampled 15 days after the yellow fever booster vaccination. This chain joins TRBV11-2 and TRBJ1-1, with TRBD1 as a possible D gene (5 bases). The receptor's source is a young man who received the YFV17D yellow fever vaccine. The CDR3 sequence is CASSLGVSEAFF. The CDR3 bases are TGTGCCAGCAGCTTGGGGGTGTCTGAAGCTTTCTTT.